This TCR beta chain was recorded in a study of cytomegalovirus exposure and HLA in healthy donors. Comment on this clone: Its antigen is not known.

Germline V gene sequence: CDR1 LNHNV, CDR2 YYDKDF (reference sequence). The length of the CDR3 is 14 residues. V lost 9 bases and J lost 5; bases outside the gene matches: 11. Whole-study results and caveats: Associated with cytomegalovirus, according to the listing, were around 160 TCR beta chains. Most TCR sequences were rare, but some public TCRs occurred in many donors. Specific recognition of CMV antigens was confirmed in vitro for three chains (all CMV-associated).

Profiled with immunoSEQ multiplex PCR; TCRdb holds only in-frame clones, not every one. The table shows roughly 350,000 clones, with roughly 90% occurring only once. This TCR was sampled from a young woman in good health and CMV-seronegative. The chain links TRBV15 to TRBJ2-7; 9 nucleotides match TRBD1. The sequenced sample was PBMCs. CDR3 DNA: TGTGCCACAAGGGGGGGACAGGGAACCGACGAGCAGTACTTC. Translated: CATRGGQGTDEQYF.